One and the same sample provided the 24 T cell receptor beta chains below, sequenced in a study of response to subunit inactivated influenza vaccine. TCRdb redid the calling of the RT-PCR reads with MiXCR, one entry per CDR3 protein. This table has more than 400,000 distinct CDR3 sequences, over 9.5% appearing once. The sample in question was PBMCs from blood, obtained roughly 47 days after vaccination. These receptors were obtained from a man in his fifties who received an inactivated influenza vaccine.

This chain joins TRBV4-3 and TRBJ1-3; TRBD1 matches 7 bases. The V gene end was trimmed by 1 base and the J gene end by 0 bases; junction bases not matched to a gene: 9. The CDR3 sequence is 18 residues long. Germline loops: CDR1 LGHNA, CDR2 YSLEER. The CDR3 here is CASSQGLTGAHSGNTIYF. In DNA, the CDR3 is TGCGCCAGCAGCCAAGGACTCACAGGGGCCCACTCTGGAAACACCATATATTTT.

The rearrangement joins TRBV29-1 to TRBJ1-1; possible D gene TRBD1, 6 bases. V was clipped by 5 bases and J by 5 bases, with 9 bases between them. The CDR3 runs 11 residues. Germline lookup yields CDR1 SQVTM and CDR2 ANQGSEA. CDR3 nucleotides: TGCAGCGTTTACAGGGAGACTGAAGCTTTCTTT. Translating it yields CSVYRETEAFF.

This clonotype was seen a handful of times. The V call is TRBV10-3, the J call TRBJ2-1; D gene ambiguous. V lost 2 bases, J lost 4 bases, and 6 bases lay in between. This CDR3 spans 13 amino acids. Germline V gene data show CDR1 as ENHRY and CDR2 as SYGVKD. CDR3: CAISENRYNEQFF. DNA of the CDR3: TGTGCCATCAGTGAGAATAGGTACAATGAGCAGTTCTTC.

The V and J genes are TRBV29-1 and TRBJ1-1, with D maybe TRBD1 (6 bases). The CDR3 is 13 amino acids. Germline V CDR1 and CDR2: SQVTM, ANQGSEA. The germline V and J ends were trimmed by 5 bases and 5 bases, with 15 bases remaining between them. The CDR3 coding sequence is TGCAGCGTTACCCAGGGAAGGGGGACTGAAGCTTTCTTT. Translation gives CSVTQGRGTEAFF.

This chain uses TRBV20-1 with TRBJ1-5, with 10 bases identical to TRBD1. The CDR3 loop spans 16 amino acids. CDR1 is DFQATT and CDR2 is SNEGSKA in the germline V gene (reference sequence). V lost 1 base and J lost 4; bases outside the gene matches: 7. The CDR3 nucleotides are TGCAGTGCTAGAGGTCAGACAGGGGGCTTAAATCAGCCCCAGCATTTT. As protein: CSARGQTGGLNQPQHF.

The chain couples TRBV20-1 to TRBJ2-1; possibly TRBD1 for D (5 bases). Germline CDR1 reads DFQATT; CDR2 reads SNEGSKA (reference sequence). Trimming took off 1 base at V and 0 bases at J, with 10 bases between the two ends. This CDR3 spans 15 amino acids. Here the CDR3 reads CSARGGSGSYNEQFF. In nucleotides, the CDR3 is TGCAGTGCTAGAGGGGGCTCGGGCTCCTACAATGAGCAGTTCTTC.

This clonotype has only a few counts. J is TRBJ2-7 and V is TRBV7-2; maybe TRBD1 (6 bases). The CDR3 has 15 amino acids. Trimming left V 5 bases short and J 2 bases short, with 16 bases between. CDR1 is SGHTA, CDR2 FQGNSA, per germline. The CDR3 DNA follows: TGTGCCAGCAGCGGGTATCGGACAGCAGCCTACGAGCAGTACTTC. This gives the protein CASSGYRTAAYEQYF.

CDR3 DNA: TGTGCCAGCAGTTACCGACACCACCTAGCGGGGGGACTCAATGAGCAGTTCTTC. Translated: CASSYRHHLAGGLNEQFF. The V gene is TRBV6-2 or TRBV6-3, the J gene TRBJ2-1; TRBD2 agrees at 11 bases. Germline V gene sequence: CDR1 MNHEY, CDR2 SVGEGT. Unmatched junction bases numbered 12, after V lost 2 bases and J lost 6 bases. The CDR3 is 18 residues long.

This clonotype was detected a few times. The chain recombines TRBV20-1 with TRBJ1-4, with a weak D call TRBD1 (6 bases). The germline V gene has CDR1 DFQATT and CDR2 SNEGSKA (reference sequence). The V end was cut by 5 bases, the J end by 4 bases, with 11 bases between. The CDR3 length is 13 residues. The CDR3 region is CSAGGTVNEKLFF. The CDR3 DNA is TGCAGTGCTGGGGGCACAGTTAATGAAAAACTGTTTTTT.

This clonotype was picked up a small number of times. The chain uses TRBV5-5 and TRBJ2-5; possible D gene TRBD2, 6 bases. The length of the CDR3 is 14 residues. Germline CDR1 and CDR2: SGHKS and YYEKEE (reference sequence). Trimming took 1 base from V and 1 from J, leaving 8 bases between them. CDR3 nucleotide sequence: TGTGCCAGCAGCTTGACTAGCCGCCAAGAGACCCAGTACTTC. It specifies CASSLTSRQETQYF. The variable domain in full, with the rest retrieved from reference TRBV5-5 and TRBJ2-5, is DAGVTQSPTHLIKTRGQQVTLRCSPISGHKSVSWYQQVLGQGPQFIFQYYEKEERGRGNFPDRFSARQFPNYSSELNVNALLLGDSALYLCASSLTSRQETQYFGPGTRLLVL.

The chain links TRBV12-3 or TRBV12-4 to TRBJ1-5, with 8 bases fitting TRBD1. The CDR3 contains 17 residues. The J segment lost 0 bases and the V segment lost 4 bases, leaving 8 bases of the junction unmatched. This CDR3 reads CASSYRGDRRSNQPQHF. Written as DNA, the CDR3 is TGTGCCAGCAGTTACAGGGGGGACAGGCGTAGCAATCAGCCCCAGCATTTT.

This clonotype has a count of ten or more. The chain combines TRBV29-1 with TRBJ1-2; D remains unclear. V was shortened by 5 bases and J by 4 bases, with 14 bases between the two germline ends. CDR1 is SQVTM, CDR2 ANQGSEA, per germline. The CDR3 loop spans 13 amino acids. CDR3 nucleotide sequence: TGCAGCGTTCTCACAGTATACCGCTATGGCTACACCTTC. It translates to CSVLTVYRYGYTF.

This clonotype was observed many times. This chain joins TRBV27 and TRBJ2-5; D is ambiguous. V was pared by 2 bases and J by 5 bases, with 18 bases between. Germline loops: CDR1 MNHEY, CDR2 SMNVEV (reference sequence). The CDR3 covers 16 residues. The CDR3 bases are TGTGCCAGCAGTTTACGAGGAGCCCTTGGTAGTGAGACCCAGTACTTC. It translates to CASSLRGALGSETQYF.

J is TRBJ2-6 and V is TRBV6-4, with D unresolved. The CDR3 totals 15 residues. From germline, CDR1 is MRHNA and CDR2 SNTAGT. Trimming took 2 bases from V and 1 from J, leaving 6 bases between them. The DNA of the CDR3 is TGTGCCAGCAGTGACACGCGGTCTGGGGCCAACGTCCTGACTTTC. As protein: CASSDTRSGANVLTF.

This clonotype was counted between two and nine times. This chain uses TRBV12-3 or TRBV12-4 with TRBJ2-1, with TRBD2 identical over 9 bases. The length of the CDR3 is 15 residues. V shed 7 bases, J shed 4 bases, and the junction held 8 bases outside the gene matches. CDR3 DNA sequence: TGTGCCAGCAACGTAGCGGGGGCCCTATACAATGAGCAGTTCTTC. Translated, it gives CASNVAGALYNEQFF.

The CDR3 nucleotides are TGCGCCAGCAGCTTAACAGTTGGGAACCCTGGAGCTTTCTTT. This sequence encodes CASSLTVGNPGAFF. The chain uses TRBV5-1 and TRBJ1-1; D ambiguous. This CDR3 spans 14 amino acids. Trimming cost V 2 bases and J 10 bases, with 18 bases left between them. The germline gives CDR1 SGHRS, CDR2 YFSETQ. Variable domain in full (rest from reference TRBV5-1 and TRBJ1-1): KAGVTQTPRYLIKTRGQQVTLSCSPISGHRSVSWYQQTPGQGLQFLFEYFSETQRNKGNFPGRFSGRQFSNSRSEMNVSTLELGDSALYLCASSLTVGNPGAFFGQGTRLTVV.

This clonotype was observed a few times. V gene TRBV3-1 combines with J gene TRBJ2-7; 10 bases map to TRBD1. Germline CDR1 is LGHDT and CDR2 is YNNKEL (reference sequence). This CDR3 contains 15 residues. After removal of 3 bases from V and 6 bases from J, the junction contained 8 bases not matched to a gene. For the CDR3, the DNA is TGTGCCAGCAGCCAGACCGGGACAGGGGTTCCCGAGCAGTACTTC. Translated, it gives CASSQTGTGVPEQYF.

This clonotype was picked up a small number of times. The genes are TRBV27 and TRBJ1-1; D is undetermined. Per germline, CDR1 MNHEY and CDR2 SMNVEV (reference sequence). Trimming removed 5 bases from V and 4 bases from J, with 14 bases in between. This CDR3 spans 14 amino acids. This CDR3 is CASSMVVKGTEAFF. In DNA form, the CDR3 reads TGTGCCAGCAGTATGGTAGTTAAAGGCACTGAAGCTTTCTTT.

DNA for the CDR3: TGTGCCAGCAGTTCTTATATAGGGGAGCAGTACTTC. This translates into CASSSYIGEQYF. The gene calls are TRBV12-3 or TRBV12-4 and TRBJ2-7; the D is unclear. V was trimmed by 4 bases and J by 7 bases, leaving 11 bases between them. The CDR3 is 12 amino acids.

In this sample, this clonotype turned up a few times. The chain carries TRBV7-8 and TRBJ2-2, with D possibly matching TRBD2 (8 bases). The germline V and J ends were trimmed by 6 bases and 5 bases, with 31 bases remaining between them. This CDR3 has 20 amino acids. Germline CDR1 and CDR2: SGHVS and FQNEAQ. CDR3 nucleotide sequence: TGTGCCAGCAGTCGGAACAGGGGATTTGTAGCGGGGTTTATAACCGGGGAGCTGTTTTTT. This sequence encodes CASSRNRGFVAGFITGELFF.

J is TRBJ1-4 and V is TRBV7-9, with D unresolved. CDR3 length: 16 residues. Trimming cost V 1 base and J 5 bases, with 14 bases left between them. CDR1 and CDR2 from the germline V gene are SEHNR and FQNEAQ (reference sequence). In nucleotides, the CDR3 is TGTGCCAGCAGCTTAGGGTCCCGACGGCTAAATGAAAAACTGTTTTTT. This sequence encodes CASSLGSRRLNEKLFF.

This clonotype was observed a few times. The chain recombines TRBV9 with TRBJ2-3; 9 bases map to TRBD2. After removal of 2 bases from V and 6 bases from J, the junction contained 10 bases not matched to a gene. Looked up from germline, CDR1 is SGDLS and CDR2 is YYNGEE. This CDR3 is 16 amino acids long. Here the CDR3 DNA reads TGTGCCAGCAGCGTTATGTCCGGAGCGGGAGGTGATACGCAGTATTTT. Protein sequence: CASSVMSGAGGDTQYF.

This clonotype was detected only a few times. The V and J genes are TRBV5-1 and TRBJ2-5, with D hard to call. The CDR3 runs 14 residues. Trimming stripped 4 bases from V and 1 base from J, with 11 bases between. From germline, CDR1 is SGHRS and CDR2 YFSETQ. The CDR3 protein is CASSGIVPQETQYF. The CDR3 nucleotides are TGCGCCAGCAGCGGCATTGTCCCCCAAGAGACCCAGTACTTC.

This clonotype has a handful of counts. The rearrangement joins TRBV10-3 to TRBJ2-5; no clear D gene. This CDR3 has 15 amino acids. Germline loops: CDR1 ENHRY, CDR2 SYGVKD. V lost 6 bases and J lost 2, with 16 bases in between. CDR3 sequence reads: CAISGQNDFQETQYF. CDR3 DNA: TGTGCCATCAGCGGGCAGAACGATTTTCAAGAGACCCAGTACTTC.